This entry describes one T cell receptor (beta chain). The CDR3 spans 14 residues. From germline, CDR1 is LNHDA and CDR2 SQIVND (reference sequence). J lost 2 bases, V lost 4 bases, and 2 bases had no gene match. These data belong to a study of cytomegalovirus exposure and HLA in healthy donors. Background on the study: About 85 million unique TCR sequences came from HLA-typed donors in an early release.

The donors comprised healthy bone marrow donors. Primers: 60 Vbeta forward and 13 Jbeta reverse. The protocol was immunoSEQ multiplex PCR, while the TCRdb copy is restricted to in-frame clones and leaves out a portion. Found here are roughly 99,000 clones, less than 85% of them singletons; the top ten hold about 1.7%. The clonotype comes from a male donor in good health and CMV-seronegative. The sample consisted of PBMCs. The chain employs TRBV19 and TRBJ1-5, with 7 nucleotides matching TRBD1. The CDR3 region is CASSTTGGNQPQHF. The CDR3 DNA is TGTGCCAGTAGTACAACAGGGGGCAATCAGCCCCAGCATTTT.